This T cell receptor (beta chain) is drawn from a study of cytomegalovirus exposure and HLA in healthy donors. This CDR3 is built from 15 residues. After removal of 5 bases from V and 3 bases from J, the junction contained 6 bases not matched to a gene. The germline gives CDR1 SGHVS, CDR2 FNYEAQ. The PCR employed 60 Vbeta primers together with 13 Jbeta primers. Here immunoSEQ multiplex PCR was the method, and the copy in TCRdb shows in-frame clones only, minus some. The sample table sets out 40,000 or so clones. This chain uses TRBV7-6 with TRBJ2-2, with 7 bases lining up with TRBD2. This clonotype was sampled from a male donor in good health and CMV-seronegative. Sequencing was performed on PBMCs. CDR3 nucleotides: TGTGCCAGCAGCCGCGGGACTACACACACCGGGGAGCTGTTTTTT. Translation: CASSRGTTHTGELFF.